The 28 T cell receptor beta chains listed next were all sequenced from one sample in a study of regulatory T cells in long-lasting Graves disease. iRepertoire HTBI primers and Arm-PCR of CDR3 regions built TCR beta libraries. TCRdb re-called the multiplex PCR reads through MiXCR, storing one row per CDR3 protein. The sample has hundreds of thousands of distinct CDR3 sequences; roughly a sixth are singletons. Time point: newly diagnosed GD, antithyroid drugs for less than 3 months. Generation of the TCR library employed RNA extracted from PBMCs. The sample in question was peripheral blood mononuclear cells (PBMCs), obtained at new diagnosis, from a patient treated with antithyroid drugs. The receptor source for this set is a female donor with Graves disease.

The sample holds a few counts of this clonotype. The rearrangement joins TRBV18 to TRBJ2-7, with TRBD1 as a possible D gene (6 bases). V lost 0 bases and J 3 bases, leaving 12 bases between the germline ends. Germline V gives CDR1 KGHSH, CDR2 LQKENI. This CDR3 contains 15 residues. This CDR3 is CASSPPGTSGYEQYF. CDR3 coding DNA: TGTGCCAGCTCACCACCCGGGACAAGCGGCTACGAGCAGTACTTC.

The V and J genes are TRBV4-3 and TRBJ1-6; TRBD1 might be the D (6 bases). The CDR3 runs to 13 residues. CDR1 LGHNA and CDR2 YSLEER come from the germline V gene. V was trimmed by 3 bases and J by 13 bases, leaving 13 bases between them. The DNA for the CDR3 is TGCGCCAGCAGCCAGCTAGGGGGATTCCCCCTCCACTTT. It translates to CASSQLGGFPLHF.

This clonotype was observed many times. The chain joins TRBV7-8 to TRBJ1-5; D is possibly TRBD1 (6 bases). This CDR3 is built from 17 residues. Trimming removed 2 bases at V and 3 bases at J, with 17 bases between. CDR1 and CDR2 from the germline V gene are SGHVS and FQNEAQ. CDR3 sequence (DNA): TGTGCCAGCAGCTTATACTATTACGGGACAAACAATCAGCCCCAGCATTTT. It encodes CASSLYYYGTNNQPQHF.

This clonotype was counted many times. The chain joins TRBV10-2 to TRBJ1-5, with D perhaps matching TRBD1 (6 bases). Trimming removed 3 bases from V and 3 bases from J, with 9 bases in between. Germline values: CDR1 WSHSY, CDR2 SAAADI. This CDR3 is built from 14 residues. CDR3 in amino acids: CASSDGTFNQPQHF. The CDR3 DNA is TGCGCCAGCAGTGACGGGACATTCAATCAGCCCCAGCATTTT.

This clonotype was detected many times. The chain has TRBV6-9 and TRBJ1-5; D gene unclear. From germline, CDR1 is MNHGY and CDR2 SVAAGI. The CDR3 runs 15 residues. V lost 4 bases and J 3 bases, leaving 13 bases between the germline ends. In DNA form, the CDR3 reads TGTGCCAGCAGTTCCCAAGCAGGCAACAATCAGCCCCAGCATTTT. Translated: CASSSQAGNNQPQHF.

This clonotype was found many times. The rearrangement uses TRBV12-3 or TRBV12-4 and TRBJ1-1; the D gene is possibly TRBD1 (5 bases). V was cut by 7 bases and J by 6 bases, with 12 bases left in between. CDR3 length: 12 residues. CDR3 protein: CASNRRGPEAFF. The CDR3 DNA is TGTGCCAGCAACCGGAGGGGTCCTGAAGCTTTCTTT.

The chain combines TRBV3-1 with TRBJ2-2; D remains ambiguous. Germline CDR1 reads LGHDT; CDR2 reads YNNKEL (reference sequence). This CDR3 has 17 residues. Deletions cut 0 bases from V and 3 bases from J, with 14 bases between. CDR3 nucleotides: TGTGCCAGCAGCCAAGAGTCGGGCGAACCCGACACCGGGGAGCTGTTTTTT. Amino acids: CASSQESGEPDTGELFF. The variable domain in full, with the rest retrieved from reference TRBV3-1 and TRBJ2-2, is DTAVSQTPKYLVTQMGNDKSIKCEQNLGHDTMYWYKQDSKKFLKIMFSYNNKELIINETVPNRFSPKSPDKAHLNLHINSLELGDSAVYFCASSQESGEPDTGELFFGEGSRLTVL.

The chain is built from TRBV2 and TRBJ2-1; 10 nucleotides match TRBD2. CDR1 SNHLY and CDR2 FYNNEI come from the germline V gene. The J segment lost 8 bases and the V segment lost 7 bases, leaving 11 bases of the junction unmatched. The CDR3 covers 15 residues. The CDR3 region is CASNPSGSRIDEQFF. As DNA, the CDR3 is TGTGCCAGCAACCCTAGCGGGAGTCGTATTGATGAGCAGTTCTTC.

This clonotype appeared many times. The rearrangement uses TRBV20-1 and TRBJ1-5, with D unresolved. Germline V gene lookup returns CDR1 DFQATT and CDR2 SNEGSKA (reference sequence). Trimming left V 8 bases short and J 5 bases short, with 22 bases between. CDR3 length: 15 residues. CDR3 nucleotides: TGCAGTTTCGGTGAGCAAAGTACCTCCTATCAGCCCCAGCATTTT. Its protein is CSFGEQSTSYQPQHF.

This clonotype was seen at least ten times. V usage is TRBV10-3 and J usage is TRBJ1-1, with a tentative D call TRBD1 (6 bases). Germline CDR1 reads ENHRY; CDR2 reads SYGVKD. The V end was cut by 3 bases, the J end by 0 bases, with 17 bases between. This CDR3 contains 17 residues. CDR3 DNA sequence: TGTGCCATCAGTGAAGGTCAGGGGACGGTGGTGAACACTGAAGCTTTCTTT. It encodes CAISEGQGTVVNTEAFF.

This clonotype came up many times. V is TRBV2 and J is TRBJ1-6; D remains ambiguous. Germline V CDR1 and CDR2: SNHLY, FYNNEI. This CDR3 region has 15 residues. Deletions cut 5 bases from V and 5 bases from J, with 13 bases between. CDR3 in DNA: TGTGCCAGCAGTCAGGATAGATCCCATAATTCACCCCTCCACTTT. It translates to CASSQDRSHNSPLHF.

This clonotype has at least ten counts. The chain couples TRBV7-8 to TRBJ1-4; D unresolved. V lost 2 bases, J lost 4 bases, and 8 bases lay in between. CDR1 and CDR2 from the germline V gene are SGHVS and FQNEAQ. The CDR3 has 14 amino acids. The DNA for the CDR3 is TGTGCCAGCAGCTTAAGTCATAATAATGAAAAACTGTTTTTT. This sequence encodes CASSLSHNNEKLFF.

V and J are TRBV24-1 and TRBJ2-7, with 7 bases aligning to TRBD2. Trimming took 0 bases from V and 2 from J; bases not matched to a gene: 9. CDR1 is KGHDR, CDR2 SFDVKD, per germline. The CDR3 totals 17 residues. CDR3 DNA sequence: TGTGCCACCAGTGATTTGCGGGGGGACGGCGAAGCCTACGAGCAGTACTTC. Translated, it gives CATSDLRGDGEAYEQYF.

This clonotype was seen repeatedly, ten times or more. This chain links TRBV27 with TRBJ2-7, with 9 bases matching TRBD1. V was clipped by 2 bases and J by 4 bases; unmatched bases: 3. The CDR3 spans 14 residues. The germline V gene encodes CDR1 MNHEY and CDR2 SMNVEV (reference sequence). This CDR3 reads CASSLAGQGYEQYF. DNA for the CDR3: TGTGCCAGCAGTTTAGCGGGACAGGGATACGAGCAGTACTTC.

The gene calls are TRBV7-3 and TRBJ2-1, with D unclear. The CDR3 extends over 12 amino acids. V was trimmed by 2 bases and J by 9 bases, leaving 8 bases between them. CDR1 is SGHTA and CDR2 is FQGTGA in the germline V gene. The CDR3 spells CASSLYGVEQFF. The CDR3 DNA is TGTGCCAGCAGCTTATATGGGGTTGAGCAGTTCTTC.

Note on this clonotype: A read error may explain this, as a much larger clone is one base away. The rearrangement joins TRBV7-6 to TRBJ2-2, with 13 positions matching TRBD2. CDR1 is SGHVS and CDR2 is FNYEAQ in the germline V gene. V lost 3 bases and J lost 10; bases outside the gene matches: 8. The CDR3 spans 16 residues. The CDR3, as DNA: TGTGCCAGCAGCTTTACTAGCGGGGGGGCCATCGAGGAGCTGTTTTTT. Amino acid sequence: CASSFTSGGAIEELFF.

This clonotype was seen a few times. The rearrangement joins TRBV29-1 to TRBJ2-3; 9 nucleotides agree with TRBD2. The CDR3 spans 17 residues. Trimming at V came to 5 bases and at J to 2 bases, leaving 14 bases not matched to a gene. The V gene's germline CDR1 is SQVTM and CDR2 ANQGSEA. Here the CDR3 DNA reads TGCAGCGTTAATACGGCCGGGACTAGCAGCGACACAGATACGCAGTATTTT. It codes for CSVNTAGTSSDTDTQYF.

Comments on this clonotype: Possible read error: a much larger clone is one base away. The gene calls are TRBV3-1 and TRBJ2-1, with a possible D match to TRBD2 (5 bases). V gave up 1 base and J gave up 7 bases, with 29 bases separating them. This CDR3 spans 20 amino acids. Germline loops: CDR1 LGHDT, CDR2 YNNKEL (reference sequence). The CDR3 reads CASSQGNWVMSWIGKNEQFF. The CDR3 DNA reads TGTGCCAGCAGCCAAGGGAATTGGGTAATGAGCTGGATCGGGAAGAATGAGCAGTTCTTC.

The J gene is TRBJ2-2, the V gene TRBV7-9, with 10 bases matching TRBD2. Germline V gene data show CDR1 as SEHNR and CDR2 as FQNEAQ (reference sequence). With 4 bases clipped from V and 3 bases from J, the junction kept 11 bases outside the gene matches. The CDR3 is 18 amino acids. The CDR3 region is CASSSLFLAGGHTGELFF. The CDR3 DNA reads TGTGCCAGCAGCTCTTTATTCTTAGCGGGAGGTCACACCGGGGAGCTGTTTTTT.

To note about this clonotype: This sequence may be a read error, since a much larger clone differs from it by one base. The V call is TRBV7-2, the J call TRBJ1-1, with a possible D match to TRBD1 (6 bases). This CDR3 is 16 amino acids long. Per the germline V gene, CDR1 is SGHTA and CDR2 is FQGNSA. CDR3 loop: CASSSLWTELNTGAFF. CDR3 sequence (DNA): TGTGCCAGCAGCTCCCTCTGGACAGAGTTGAACACTGGAGCTTTCTTT. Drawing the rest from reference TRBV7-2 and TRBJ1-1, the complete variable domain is GAGVSQSPSNKVTEKGKDVELRCDPISGHTALYWYRQSLGQGLEFLIYFQGNSAPDKSGLPSDRFSAERTGGSVSTLTIQRTQQEDSAVYLCASSSLWTELNTGAFFGQGTRLTVV.

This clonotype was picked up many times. CDR3 in amino acids: CASSVGTSGSNYNEQFF. DNA for the CDR3: TGTGCCAGCAGCGTCGGGACTAGCGGGAGCAATTACAATGAGCAGTTCTTC. The chain combines TRBV7-3 with TRBJ2-1, with 14 positions matching TRBD2. The trim removed 5 bases at V and 4 bases at J, leaving 7 bases unmatched. The germline V gene encodes CDR1 SGHTA and CDR2 FQGTGA. The CDR3 loop spans 17 amino acids.

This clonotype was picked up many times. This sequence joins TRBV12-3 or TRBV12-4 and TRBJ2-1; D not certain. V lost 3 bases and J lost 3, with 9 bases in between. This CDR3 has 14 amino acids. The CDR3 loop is CASSFGRSYNEQFF. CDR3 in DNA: TGTGCCAGCAGTTTTGGGCGAAGCTACAATGAGCAGTTCTTC.

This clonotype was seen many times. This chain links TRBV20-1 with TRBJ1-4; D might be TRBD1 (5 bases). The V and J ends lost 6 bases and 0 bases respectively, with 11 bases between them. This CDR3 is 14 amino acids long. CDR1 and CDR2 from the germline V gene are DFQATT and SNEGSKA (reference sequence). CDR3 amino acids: CSATGGTTNEKLFF. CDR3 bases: TGCAGTGCAACTGGGGGGACAACTAATGAAAAACTGTTTTTT.

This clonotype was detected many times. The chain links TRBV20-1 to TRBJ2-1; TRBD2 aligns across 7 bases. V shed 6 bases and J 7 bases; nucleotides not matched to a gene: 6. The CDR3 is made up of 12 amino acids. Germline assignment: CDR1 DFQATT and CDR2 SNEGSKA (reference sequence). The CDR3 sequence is CSASGGQNEQFF. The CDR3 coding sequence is TGCAGTGCCTCGGGGGGTCAAAATGAGCAGTTCTTC.

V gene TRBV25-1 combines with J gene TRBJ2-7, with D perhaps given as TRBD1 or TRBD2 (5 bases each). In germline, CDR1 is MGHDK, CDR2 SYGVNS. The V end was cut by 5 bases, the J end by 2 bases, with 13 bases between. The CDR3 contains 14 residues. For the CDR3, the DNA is TGTGCCAGCAGTCGAGGGAGCAGGGCCTACGAGCAGTACTTC. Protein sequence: CASSRGSRAYEQYF.

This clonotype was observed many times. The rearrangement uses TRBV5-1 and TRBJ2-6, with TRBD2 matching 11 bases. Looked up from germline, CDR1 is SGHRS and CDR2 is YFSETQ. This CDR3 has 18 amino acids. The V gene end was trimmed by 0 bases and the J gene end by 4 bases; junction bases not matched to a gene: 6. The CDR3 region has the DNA TGCGCCAGCAGCTTGGATCTAGCGGGAGGATCCGGGGCCAACGTCCTGACTTTC. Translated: CASSLDLAGGSGANVLTF.

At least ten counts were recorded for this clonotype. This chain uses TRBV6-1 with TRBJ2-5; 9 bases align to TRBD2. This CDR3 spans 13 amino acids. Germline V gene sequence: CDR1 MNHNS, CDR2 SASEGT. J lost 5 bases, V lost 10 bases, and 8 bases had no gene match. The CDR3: CATDGTSFETQYF. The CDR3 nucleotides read TGTGCCACGGACGGGACTAGCTTTGAGACCCAGTACTTC.

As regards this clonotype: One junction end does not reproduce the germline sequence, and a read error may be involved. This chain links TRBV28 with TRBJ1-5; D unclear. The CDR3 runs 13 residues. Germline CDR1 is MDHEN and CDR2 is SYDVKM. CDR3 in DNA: TGTACCAGCAGTTTACCTCTCAATCAGCCCCAGCATTTT. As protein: CTSSLPLNQPQHF. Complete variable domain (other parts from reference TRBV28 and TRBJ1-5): DVKVTQSSRYLVKRTGEKVFLECVQDMDHENMFWYRQDPGLGLRLIYFSYDVKMKEKGDIPEGYSVSREKKERFSLILESASTNQTSMYLCTSSLPLNQPQHFGDGTRLSIL.